This T cell receptor beta chain was found in a study of T cell responses to AZD1222 COVID-19 vaccine. Across the study: Pooled together were second doses at about 4 or about 12 weeks.

The method was immunoSEQ multiplex PCR; TCRdb's version includes in-frame clones alone and lacks a portion of them. The data show more than 100,000 clones, 85% to 90% seen once. There are 12 residues in the CDR3. Trimming took 1 base from V and 13 from J; bases not matched to a gene: 6. Germline V gene lookup returns CDR1 LGHDT and CDR2 YNNKEL (reference sequence). The V call is TRBV3-1 (or the pseudogene TRBV3-2), the J call TRBJ2-7; 8 positions match TRBD1. This specimen consisted of peripheral blood, obtained on day 0 of AZD1222 vaccination. The receptor was isolated from an adult in good health. The CDR3 DNA is TGTGCCAGCAGCCAAGCGCGGGACAGGCCTTACTTC. Its protein product is CASSQARDRPYF.